This T cell receptor (beta chain) originates from a study of graft-versus-host responses after intestinal transplantation. Trimming cost V 9 bases and J 0 bases, with 11 bases left between them. This CDR3 region has 13 residues. CDR1 is SGHDT and CDR2 is YYEEEE in the germline V gene. Clones were read by immunoSEQ multiplex PCR, and TCRdb kept only the in-frame ones, dropping some. The sample has about 88,000 clones, 75% to 95% seen once. As to this clone: The antigen is unknown.

The chain links TRBV5-6 to TRBJ2-3; D uncertain. The material was unstimulated CD4+ T cells sorted from spleen or lymph node cells, obtained before transplant. The clonotype was recovered from a human donor who was the organ donor for an intestinal transplant. The CDR3 protein is CATRKLSTDTQYF. Here the CDR3 DNA reads TGTGCCACTAGAAAACTAAGCACAGATACGCAGTATTTT.